This is a list of T cell receptor beta chains from one sample in a study of early T cells in non-severe SARS-CoV-2 infection. TCRdb called the 5' RACE reads again in MiXCR, with one record for every CDR3 protein. Of about 76,000 distinct CDR3 sequences in the sample, approximately 10% are singletons; the top ten hold about 4.8%. Input material: whole blood. The receptor set was obtained from an adult who was a healthcare worker with PCR-confirmed SARS-CoV-2 infection or an uninfected control (not recorded which). CDR3s include the opening cysteine and the closing phenylalanine or tryptophan. D genes are given only for firm matches.

j_gene: TRBJ1-1; v_gene: TRBV6-1; d_gene: NA; CDR3aa: CASSGLTLGAFF
j_gene: TRBJ1-4; v_gene: TRBV6-1; d_gene: TRBD1; CDR3aa: CASRDRADEKLFF
j_gene: TRBJ2-2; v_gene: TRBV19; d_gene: NA; CDR3aa: CASSIVGAANTGELFF
j_gene: TRBJ2-3; v_gene: TRBV29-1; d_gene: TRBD2; CDR3aa: CSVDGPGGTDTQYF
j_gene: TRBJ2-7; v_gene: TRBV7-9; d_gene: NA; CDR3aa: CASSLYGSYEQYF
j_gene: TRBJ2-7; v_gene: TRBV6-6; d_gene: NA; CDR3aa: CASGRSGTRGDEQYF
j_gene: TRBJ2-3; v_gene: TRBV27; d_gene: NA; CDR3aa: CASSRPYTDTQYF
j_gene: TRBJ2-3; v_gene: TRBV20-1; d_gene: TRBD1; CDR3aa: CSAVFGQGYTDTQYF
j_gene: TRBJ1-3; v_gene: TRBV9; d_gene: NA; CDR3aa: CASSTGGNTIYF
j_gene: TRBJ1-5; v_gene: TRBV7-9; d_gene: NA; CDR3aa: CASRSDSSSNQPQHF
j_gene: TRBJ1-1; v_gene: TRBV12-3/TRBV12-4; d_gene: NA; CDR3aa: CASGALGAEAFF
j_gene: TRBJ1-1; v_gene: TRBV12-3/TRBV12-4; d_gene: NA; CDR3aa: CASSPRDPNTEAFF
j_gene: TRBJ2-5; v_gene: TRBV7-9; d_gene: NA; CDR3aa: CASSLPGKETQYF
j_gene: TRBJ2-7; v_gene: TRBV29-1; d_gene: NA; CDR3aa: CSVVGKSLTEQYF
j_gene: TRBJ1-4; v_gene: TRBV7-9; d_gene: NA; CDR3aa: CASSSAGSANEKLFF
j_gene: TRBJ2-5; v_gene: TRBV3-1; d_gene: NA; CDR3aa: CASSQDRGDQETQYF
j_gene: TRBJ2-1; v_gene: TRBV4-1; d_gene: TRBD2; CDR3aa: CASSQRPTSEADNEQFF
j_gene: TRBJ1-2; v_gene: TRBV11-2; d_gene: NA; CDR3aa: CASSFDRLSNYGYTF
j_gene: TRBJ2-3; v_gene: TRBV7-9; d_gene: TRBD2; CDR3aa: CASSGRGGPTDTQYF
j_gene: TRBJ2-3; v_gene: TRBV6-6; d_gene: TRBD2; CDR3aa: CASSYPRTSGGTASTDTQYF
j_gene: TRBJ2-2; v_gene: TRBV29-1; d_gene: NA; CDR3aa: CSAVGQGGTGELFF
j_gene: TRBJ2-2; v_gene: TRBV7-8; d_gene: TRBD1; CDR3aa: CASSSMKGGYTGELFF
j_gene: TRBJ1-4; v_gene: TRBV9; d_gene: NA; CDR3aa: CASSRQGAGEKLFF
j_gene: TRBJ2-1; v_gene: TRBV7-2; d_gene: TRBD2; CDR3aa: CASSNERGSYNEQFF
j_gene: TRBJ2-7; v_gene: TRBV7-9; d_gene: NA; CDR3aa: CASSLALVPTGPDEQYF
j_gene: TRBJ2-1; v_gene: TRBV7-9; d_gene: TRBD2; CDR3aa: CASSPIGRESYNEQFF
j_gene: TRBJ1-2; v_gene: TRBV12-3/TRBV12-4; d_gene: NA; CDR3aa: CASRPTLIGGYTF
j_gene: TRBJ1-1; v_gene: TRBV3-1; d_gene: NA; CDR3aa: CASTQERLRATEAFF
j_gene: TRBJ2-1; v_gene: TRBV10-3; d_gene: NA; CDR3aa: CASGGLGEQFF
j_gene: TRBJ2-7; v_gene: TRBV6-5; d_gene: NA; CDR3aa: CASSSPGVQGQYF
j_gene: TRBJ1-2; v_gene: TRBV11-2; d_gene: NA; CDR3aa: CASSFRGGYTF
j_gene: TRBJ2-1; v_gene: TRBV5-1; d_gene: NA; CDR3aa: CASMMGSYNEQFF
j_gene: TRBJ2-5; v_gene: TRBV2; d_gene: TRBD2; CDR3aa: CASRDTLGLAETQETQYF
j_gene: TRBJ2-7; v_gene: TRBV27; d_gene: NA; CDR3aa: CASSWDGSSYEQYF
j_gene: TRBJ2-6; v_gene: TRBV6-6; d_gene: TRBD2; CDR3aa: CASSDTDSTLWRGGLYSGANVLTF
j_gene: TRBJ2-1; v_gene: TRBV7-2; d_gene: NA; CDR3aa: CASSLNRFGGEQFF
j_gene: TRBJ1-5; v_gene: TRBV6-2/TRBV6-3; d_gene: NA; CDR3aa: CASSYGGGNQPQHF
j_gene: TRBJ1-1; v_gene: TRBV6-6; d_gene: NA; CDR3aa: CASSLSGQRNTEAFF
j_gene: TRBJ2-3; v_gene: TRBV7-2; d_gene: NA; CDR3aa: CASSSLVSHTSTDTQYF
j_gene: TRBJ1-1; v_gene: TRBV11-2; d_gene: TRBD1; CDR3aa: CASSPVTGRMNTEAFF
j_gene: TRBJ1-5; v_gene: TRBV6-6; d_gene: NA; CDR3aa: CASSYSSYSNQPQHF
j_gene: TRBJ2-3; v_gene: TRBV4-1; d_gene: NA; CDR3aa: CASSRIATSDTQYF
j_gene: TRBJ2-1; v_gene: TRBV7-2; d_gene: NA; CDR3aa: CASSLVGAYNEQFF
j_gene: TRBJ1-1; v_gene: TRBV20-1; d_gene: TRBD1; CDR3aa: CSAFAGTGNTEAFF
j_gene: TRBJ1-2; v_gene: TRBV19; d_gene: NA; CDR3aa: CASSIVHWTEESEYNYGYTF
j_gene: TRBJ1-2; v_gene: TRBV12-3/TRBV12-4; d_gene: TRBD1; CDR3aa: CASSQGGYGYTF
j_gene: TRBJ2-5; v_gene: TRBV7-6; d_gene: NA; CDR3aa: CASSPNSAQYF
j_gene: TRBJ2-1; v_gene: TRBV20-1; d_gene: NA; CDR3aa: CSARDPANLISYNEQFF
j_gene: TRBJ2-2; v_gene: TRBV4-2; d_gene: NA; CDR3aa: CASSQGSGELFF
j_gene: TRBJ2-7; v_gene: TRBV6-5; d_gene: NA; CDR3aa: CASSYSSGLPPMEQYF
j_gene: TRBJ2-7; v_gene: TRBV10-2; d_gene: TRBD2; CDR3aa: CATSGTSPYEQYF
j_gene: TRBJ2-1; v_gene: TRBV6-2/TRBV6-3; d_gene: NA; CDR3aa: CASSPWRGSSYNEQFF
j_gene: TRBJ2-7; v_gene: TRBV10-3; d_gene: NA; CDR3aa: CAIKNRDHEQYF